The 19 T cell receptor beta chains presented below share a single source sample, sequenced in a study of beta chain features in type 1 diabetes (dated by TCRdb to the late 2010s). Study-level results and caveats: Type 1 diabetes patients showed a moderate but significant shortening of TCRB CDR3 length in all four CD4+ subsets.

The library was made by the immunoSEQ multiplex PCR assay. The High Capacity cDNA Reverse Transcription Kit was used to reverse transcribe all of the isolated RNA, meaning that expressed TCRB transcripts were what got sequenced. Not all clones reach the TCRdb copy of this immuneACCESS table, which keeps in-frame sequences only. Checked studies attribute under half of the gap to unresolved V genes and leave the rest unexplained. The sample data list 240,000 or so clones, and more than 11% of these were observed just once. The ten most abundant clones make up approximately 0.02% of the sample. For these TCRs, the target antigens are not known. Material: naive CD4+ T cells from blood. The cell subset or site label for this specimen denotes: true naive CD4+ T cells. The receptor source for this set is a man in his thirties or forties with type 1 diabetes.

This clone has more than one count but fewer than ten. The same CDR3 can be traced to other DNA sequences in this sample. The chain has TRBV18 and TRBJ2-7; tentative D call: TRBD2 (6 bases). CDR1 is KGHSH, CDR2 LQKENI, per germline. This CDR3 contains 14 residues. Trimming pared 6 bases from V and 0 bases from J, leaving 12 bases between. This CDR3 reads CASSLGTLSYEQYF. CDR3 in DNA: TGTGCCAGCTCTCTCGGGACTCTCTCCTACGAGCAGTACTTC.

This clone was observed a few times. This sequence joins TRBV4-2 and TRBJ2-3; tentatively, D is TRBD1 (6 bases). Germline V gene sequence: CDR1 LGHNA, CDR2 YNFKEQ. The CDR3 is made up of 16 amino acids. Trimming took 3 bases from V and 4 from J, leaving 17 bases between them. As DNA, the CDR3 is TGTGCCAGCAGCCAGGTTAAACAGGGCAGGGCAGATACGCAGTATTTT. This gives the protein CASSQVKQGRADTQYF.

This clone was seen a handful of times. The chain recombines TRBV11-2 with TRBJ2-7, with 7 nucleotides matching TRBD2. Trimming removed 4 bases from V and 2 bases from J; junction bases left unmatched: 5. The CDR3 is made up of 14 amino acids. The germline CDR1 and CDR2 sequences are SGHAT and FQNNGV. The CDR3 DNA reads TGTGCCAGCAGCTCGACAGCGGGGCCCTACGAGCAGTACTTC. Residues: CASSSTAGPYEQYF.

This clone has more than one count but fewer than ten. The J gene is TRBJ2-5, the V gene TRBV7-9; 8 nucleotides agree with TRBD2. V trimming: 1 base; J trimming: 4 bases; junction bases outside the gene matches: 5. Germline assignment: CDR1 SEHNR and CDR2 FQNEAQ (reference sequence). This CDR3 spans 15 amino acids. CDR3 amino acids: CASSLVSGGLETQYF. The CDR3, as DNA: TGTGCCAGCAGCTTAGTGAGCGGGGGCTTAGAGACCCAGTACTTC.

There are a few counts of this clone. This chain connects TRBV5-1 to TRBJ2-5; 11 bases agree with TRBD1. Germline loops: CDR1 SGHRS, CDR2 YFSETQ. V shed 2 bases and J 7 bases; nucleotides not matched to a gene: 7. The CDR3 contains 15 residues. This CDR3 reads CASSFGTGGKVTQYF. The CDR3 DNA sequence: TGCGCCAGCAGCTTTGGGACAGGGGGTAAGGTGACCCAGTACTTC.

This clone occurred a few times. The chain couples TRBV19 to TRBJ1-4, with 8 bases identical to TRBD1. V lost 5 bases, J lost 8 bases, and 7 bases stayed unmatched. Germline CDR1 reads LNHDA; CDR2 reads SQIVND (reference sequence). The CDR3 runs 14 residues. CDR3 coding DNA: TGTGCCAGTAGTCCCCAGGGGGCGGGAGAAAAACTGTTTTTT. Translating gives CASSPQGAGEKLFF. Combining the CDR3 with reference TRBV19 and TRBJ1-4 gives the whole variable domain DGGITQSPKYLFRKEGQNVTLSCEQNLNHDAMYWYRQDPGQGLRLIYYSQIVNDFQKGDIAEGYSVSREKKESFPLTVTSAQKNPTAFYLCASSPQGAGEKLFFGSGTQLSVL.

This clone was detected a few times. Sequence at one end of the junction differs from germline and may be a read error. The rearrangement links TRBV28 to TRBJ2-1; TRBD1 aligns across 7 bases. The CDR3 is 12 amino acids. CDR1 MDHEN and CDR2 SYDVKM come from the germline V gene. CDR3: CASSLDRQGRLF. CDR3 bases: TGTGCCAGCAGTCTCGATCGACAGGGTAGGCTCTTC.

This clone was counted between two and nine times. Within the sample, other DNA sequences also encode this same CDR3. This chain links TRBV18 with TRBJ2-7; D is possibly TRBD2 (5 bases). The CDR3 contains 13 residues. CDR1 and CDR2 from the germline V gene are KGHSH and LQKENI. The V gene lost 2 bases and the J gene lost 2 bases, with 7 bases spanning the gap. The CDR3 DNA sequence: TGTGCCAGCTCACCAGGAGGACCCTACGAGCAGTACTTC. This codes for CASSPGGPYEQYF.

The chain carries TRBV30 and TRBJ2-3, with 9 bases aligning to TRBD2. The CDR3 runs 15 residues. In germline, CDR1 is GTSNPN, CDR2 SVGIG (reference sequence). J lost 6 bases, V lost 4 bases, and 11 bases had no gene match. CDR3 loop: CAWTPGLAEGDTQYF. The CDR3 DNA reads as TGTGCCTGGACCCCGGGACTAGCTGAAGGGGATACGCAGTATTTT.

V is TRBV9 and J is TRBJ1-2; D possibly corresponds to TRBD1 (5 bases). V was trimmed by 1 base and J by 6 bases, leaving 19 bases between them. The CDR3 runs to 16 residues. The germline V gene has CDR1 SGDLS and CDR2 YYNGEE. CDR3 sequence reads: CASSVSPGDAVDGYTF. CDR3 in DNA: TGTGCCAGCAGCGTATCCCCGGGGGACGCGGTGGATGGCTACACCTTC.

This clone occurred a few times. This CDR3 reads CASSRTSGSRTQYF. CDR3 bases: TGTGCCAGCAGCCGGACTAGCGGGAGCCGTACGCAGTATTTT. The chain recombines TRBV27 with TRBJ2-3; 13 bases line up with TRBD2. With 6 bases clipped from V and 8 bases from J, the junction kept 5 bases outside the gene matches. Germline assignment: CDR1 MNHEY and CDR2 SMNVEV (reference sequence). The CDR3 contains 14 residues.

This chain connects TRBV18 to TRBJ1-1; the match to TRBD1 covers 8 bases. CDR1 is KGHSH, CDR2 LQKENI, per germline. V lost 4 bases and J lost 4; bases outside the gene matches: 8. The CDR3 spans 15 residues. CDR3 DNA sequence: TGTGCCAGCTCACTTAGGACAGGGTTGGTCACTGAAGCTTTCTTT. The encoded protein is CASSLRTGLVTEAFF.

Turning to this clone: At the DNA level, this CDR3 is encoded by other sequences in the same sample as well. The CDR3 DNA follows: TGTGCCAGCAGCGTAGCCAGCGGGAGCACAGATACGCAGTATTTT. It codes for CASSVASGSTDTQYF. The rearrangement uses TRBV9 and TRBJ2-3; a weak D match, TRBD2 (6 bases). Germline CDR1 is SGDLS and CDR2 is YYNGEE. CDR3 size: 15 residues. V was cut by 0 bases and J by 0 bases, with 8 bases left in between.

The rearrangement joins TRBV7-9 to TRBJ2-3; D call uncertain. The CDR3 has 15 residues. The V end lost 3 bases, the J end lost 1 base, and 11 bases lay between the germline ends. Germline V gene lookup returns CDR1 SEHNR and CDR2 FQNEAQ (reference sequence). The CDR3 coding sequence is TGTGCCAGCAGCTTTTTCCCCGGAGGCACAGATACGCAGTATTTT. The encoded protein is CASSFFPGGTDTQYF.

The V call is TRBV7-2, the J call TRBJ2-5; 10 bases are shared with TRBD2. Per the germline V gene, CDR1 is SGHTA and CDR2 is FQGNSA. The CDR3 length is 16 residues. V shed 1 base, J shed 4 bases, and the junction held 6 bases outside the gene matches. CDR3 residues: CASSLGDSGRRETQYF. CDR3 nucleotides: TGTGCCAGCAGCTTAGGGGATAGCGGGAGGAGAGAGACCCAGTACTTC.

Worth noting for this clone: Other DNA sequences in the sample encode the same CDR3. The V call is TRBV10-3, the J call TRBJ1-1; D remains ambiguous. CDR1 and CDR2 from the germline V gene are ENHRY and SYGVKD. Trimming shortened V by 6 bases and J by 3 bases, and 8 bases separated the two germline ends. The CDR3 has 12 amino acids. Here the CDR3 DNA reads TGTGCCATCAGCGCGCGGGACACTGAAGCTTTCTTT. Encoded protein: CAISARDTEAFF.

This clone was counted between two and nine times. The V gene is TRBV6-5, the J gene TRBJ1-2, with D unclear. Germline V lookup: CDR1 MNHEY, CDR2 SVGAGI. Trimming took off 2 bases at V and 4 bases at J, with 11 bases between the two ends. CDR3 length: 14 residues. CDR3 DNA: TGTGCCAGCAGTTACAAATTTAGATCCTATGGCTACACCTTC. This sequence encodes CASSYKFRSYGYTF.

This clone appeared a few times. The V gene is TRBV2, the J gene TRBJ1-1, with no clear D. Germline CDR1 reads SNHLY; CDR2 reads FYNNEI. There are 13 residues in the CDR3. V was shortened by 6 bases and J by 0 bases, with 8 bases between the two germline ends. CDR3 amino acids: CASRADLNTEAFF. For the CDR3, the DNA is TGTGCCAGCAGGGCGGACTTGAACACTGAAGCTTTCTTT.

The CDR3 DNA reads TGTGCCAGCAGCGTAACTAGCGGGGGGTGGGATGAGCAGTTCTTC. Translating gives CASSVTSGGWDEQFF. The J gene is TRBJ2-1, the V gene TRBV9; TRBD2 aligns across 12 bases. Germline CDR1 reads SGDLS; CDR2 reads YYNGEE. The CDR3 totals 15 residues. V lost 1 base and J lost 8; bases outside the gene matches: 4.